These 31 T cell receptor beta chains originate from one sample sequenced in a study of shared clonotypes between healthy human individuals. Profiled with immunoSEQ multiplex PCR; TCRdb holds only in-frame clones, not every one. The sample has 950,000 to 1,200,000 clones; 60% to 80% are singletons. Specimen: memory CD4+ T cells from PBMCs. The sample's subset: CD45RA-negative fraction. These receptor sequences come from a man younger than 35 in good health. Some clones in this sample may be carry-over from other donors' samples.

The rearrangement joins TRBV5-5 to TRBJ1-1; a weak D match, TRBD1 (5 bases). The CDR3 is 14 residues long. Germline assignment: CDR1 SGHKS and CDR2 YYEKEE (reference sequence). The germline V and J ends were trimmed by 6 bases and 5 bases, with 17 bases remaining between them. The CDR3 nucleotides are TGTGCCAGCACCCGGGGCGGCGTAGGGACTGAAGCTTTCTTT. This sequence encodes CASTRGGVGTEAFF.

The chain couples TRBV6-1 to TRBJ2-1, with 8 bases lining up with TRBD2. From germline, CDR1 is MNHNS and CDR2 SASEGT. J was trimmed by 7 bases and V by 3 bases; bases with no gene match: 8. The CDR3 contains 15 residues. The CDR3 DNA reads as TGTGCCAGCAGTGATATAAGCGGGAGTAAGAATGAGCAGTTCTTC. It codes for CASSDISGSKNEQFF.

The genes are TRBV18 and TRBJ2-3; 13 positions agree with TRBD2. Germline CDR1 and CDR2: KGHSH and LQKENI. Trimming took 1 base from V and 4 from J; bases not matched to a gene: 5. This CDR3 is 17 amino acids long. The CDR3 coding sequence is TGTGCCAGCTCACCACTCCCGGGACTAGCGGGATCAGATACGCAGTATTTT. Its protein is CASSPLPGLAGSDTQYF.

CDR3 in amino acids: CASRFVETFGGGRVHEQYF. The CDR3 DNA reads TGTGCCAGCAGATTCGTCGAGACTTTTGGGGGCGGGAGGGTCCACGAGCAGTACTTC. The rearrangement uses TRBV28 and TRBJ2-7; 9 bases agree with TRBD2. The germline V gene encodes CDR1 MDHEN and CDR2 SYDVKM. This CDR3 is 19 amino acids long. V dropped 6 bases and J dropped 5; count of bases not matched to a gene: 23.

CDR3 nucleotides: TGTGCCAGCAGCCGGGACAGGGGCCTCGAGCAGTACTTC. Its protein is CASSRDRGLEQYF. V and J are TRBV14 and TRBJ2-7, with TRBD1 identical over 10 bases. The CDR3 sequence is 13 residues long. V shed 4 bases, J shed 6 bases, and the junction held 3 bases outside the gene matches. The germline V gene encodes CDR1 SGHDN and CDR2 FVKESK.

The chain has TRBV5-4 and TRBJ2-5, with 10 nucleotides matching TRBD2. The CDR3 sequence is 16 residues long. J was trimmed by 4 bases and V by 0 bases; bases with no gene match: 6. Germline loops: CDR1 SGHNT, CDR2 YYREEE (reference sequence). CDR3 DNA sequence: TGTGCCAGCAGCTTGGGGCTAGCGGGAGCGAGAGAGACCCAGTACTTC. Its translation is CASSLGLAGARETQYF. The full variable domain, its missing parts supplied by reference TRBV5-4 and TRBJ2-5, is ETGVTQSPTHLIKTRGQQVTLRCSSQSGHNTVSWYQQALGQGPQFIFQYYREEENGRGNFPPRFSGLQFPNYSSELNVNALELDDSALYLCASSLGLAGARETQYFGPGTRLLVL.

V is TRBV19 and J is TRBJ1-2; 9 nucleotides align to TRBD1. V trimming: 7 bases; J trimming: 4 bases; junction bases outside the gene matches: 19. CDR1 is LNHDA, CDR2 SQIVND, per germline (reference sequence). The CDR3 length is 18 residues. The CDR3 DNA reads as TGTGCCAGTACCGCTCGGAGGACAGGGGCCCTATTAGGCTATGGCTACACCTTC. Translation: CASTARRTGALLGYGYTF.

The J gene is TRBJ2-1, the V gene TRBV4-2; 10 positions agree with TRBD2. V lost 2 bases and J lost 4; bases outside the gene matches: 8. CDR3 length equals 17 residues. Germline V lookup: CDR1 LGHNA, CDR2 YNFKEQ. The DNA for the CDR3 is TGTGCCAGCAGCCAACAACCGGGACTAGCGAAATACAATGAGCAGTTCTTC. This sequence encodes CASSQQPGLAKYNEQFF.

The chain employs TRBV5-1 and TRBJ2-2, with D maybe TRBD1 (5 bases). The germline gives CDR1 SGHRS, CDR2 YFSETQ. This CDR3 region has 19 residues. Trimming removed 2 bases from V and 3 bases from J, with 23 bases in between. The CDR3 bases are TGCGCCAGCAGCTTCAAAGGGGCGTCAGACTGGGCGGACACCGGGGAGCTGTTTTTT. It encodes CASSFKGASDWADTGELFF.

The chain is built from TRBV7-3 and TRBJ2-5, with TRBD2 matching 11 bases. Per the germline V gene, CDR1 is SGHTA and CDR2 is FQGTGA. V lost 2 bases, J lost 5 bases, and 1 base stayed unmatched. The CDR3 loop spans 14 amino acids. This chain's CDR3 is CASSLVAGGETQYF. The CDR3 nucleotides are TGTGCCAGCAGCTTAGTAGCGGGAGGGGAGACCCAGTACTTC.

This chain connects TRBV10-3 to TRBJ1-2; D remains ambiguous. The CDR3 is 14 residues long. Trimming removed 6 bases at V and 1 base at J, with 12 bases between. The germline gives CDR1 ENHRY, CDR2 SYGVKD. CDR3 region: CAIRAGSLNYGYTF. CDR3 DNA: TGTGCCATCAGAGCCGGGTCCCTTAACTATGGCTACACCTTC.

The chain combines TRBV7-9 with TRBJ2-5; 10 nucleotides match TRBD1. V lost 6 bases and J lost 4; bases outside the gene matches: 5. CDR1 SEHNR and CDR2 FQNEAQ come from the germline V gene (reference sequence). CDR3 length equals 14 residues. In DNA, the CDR3 is TGTGCCAGCAGAACGGACAGGGGGATAGAGACCCAGTACTTC. Residues: CASRTDRGIETQYF.

The gene calls are TRBV10-3 and TRBJ2-1, with TRBD2 identical over 11 bases. V dropped 0 bases and J dropped 5; count of bases not matched to a gene: 9. The CDR3 is made up of 18 amino acids. The germline gives CDR1 ENHRY, CDR2 SYGVKD. CDR3 DNA sequence: TGTGCCATCAGTGAGTCGGGCCTAGCGGGAGGATTTGACAATGAGCAGTTCTTC. The encoded protein is CAISESGLAGGFDNEQFF.

This clone was counted a few times. Other DNA sequences in the sample encode the same CDR3. The chain couples TRBV11-2 to TRBJ2-7; D unclear. The CDR3 spans 11 residues. Germline V CDR1 and CDR2: SGHAT, FQNNGV. The germline V and J ends were trimmed by 1 base and 3 bases, with 1 base remaining between them. Written as DNA, the CDR3 is TGTGCCAGCAGCTTAGTCTACGAGCAGTACTTC. Protein: CASSLVYEQYF.

V is TRBV30 and J is TRBJ2-1, with D uncertain. The germline CDR1 and CDR2 sequences are GTSNPN and SVGIG (reference sequence). With 2 bases removed from V and 5 bases from J, the gap between germline ends came to 7 bases. The CDR3 is 12 amino acids. CDR3 loop: CAWSYSHNEQFF. The DNA of the CDR3 is TGTGCCTGGAGTTACTCGCACAATGAGCAGTTCTTC.

The rearrangement joins TRBV6-5 to TRBJ1-5; no firm D call. Germline V gene sequence: CDR1 MNHEY, CDR2 SVGAGI. This CDR3 region has 12 residues. V lost 6 bases, J lost 4 bases, and 7 bases lay in between. In DNA, the CDR3 is TGTGCCAGCAGCCTACGGAATCAGCCCCAGCATTTT. Protein: CASSLRNQPQHF.

This chain connects TRBV18 to TRBJ2-3; D tentatively reads TRBD1 or TRBD2 (5 bases each). CDR3 length equals 16 residues. Per the germline V gene, CDR1 is KGHSH and CDR2 is LQKENI. The V and J ends lost 3 bases and 5 bases respectively, with 18 bases between them. CDR3 residues: CASSPTQGVGKDTQYF. The CDR3, as DNA: TGTGCCAGCTCACCCACCCAGGGAGTTGGTAAAGATACGCAGTATTTT.

V is TRBV7-2 and J is TRBJ1-5; D not resolved. CDR3 size: 16 residues. Germline values: CDR1 SGHTA, CDR2 FQGNSA. Trimming took 0 bases from V and 0 from J, leaving 9 bases between them. The CDR3 loop is CASSLAAINSNQPQHF. CDR3 in DNA: TGTGCCAGCAGCTTAGCGGCTATCAATAGCAATCAGCCCCAGCATTTT.

The chain uses TRBV10-3 and TRBJ2-7; D may be TRBD1 or TRBD2 (5 bases each). The CDR3 consists of 13 residues. CDR1 is ENHRY and CDR2 is SYGVKD in the germline V gene. Trimming took 6 bases from V and 4 from J, leaving 13 bases between them. CDR3 DNA sequence: TGTGCCATCAGCCGGGACGGCTCTTACGAGCAGTACTTC. Its translation: CAISRDGSYEQYF.

The rearrangement joins TRBV9 to TRBJ1-2, with TRBD1 matching over 9 bases. The germline gives CDR1 SGDLS, CDR2 YYNGEE. Losses at the gene ends were 4 bases for V and 2 bases for J; bases not matched to a gene: 3. CDR3 length: 14 residues. In DNA, the CDR3 is TGTGCCAGCAGCATAGGACAGGGGAACTATGGCTACACCTTC. Protein: CASSIGQGNYGYTF.

This rearrangement joins TRBV9 to TRBJ1-2, with a weak D call TRBD1 (5 bases). The CDR3 sequence is 14 residues long. Germline CDR1 SGDLS, CDR2 YYNGEE. V dropped 0 bases and J dropped 7 bases, with 13 bases sitting between them. CDR3 coding DNA: TGTGCCAGCAGCGTAGGGGGCCCTCAGGCTGGCTACACCTTC. Encoded protein: CASSVGGPQAGYTF.

This clone was counted once. This likely came from a read error, as a far larger clone is one base away. The sample has other DNA sequences that encode this CDR3 too. The chain uses TRBV4-3 and TRBJ1-4; 10 nucleotides agree with TRBD1. The CDR3 has 16 residues. CDR1 and CDR2 from the germline V gene are LGHNA and YSLEER. Unmatched junction bases numbered 9, after V lost 0 bases and J lost 11 bases. For the CDR3, the DNA is TGCGCCAGCAGCCAAGATCTTGGGACAGGGGCCGAGAAACTGTTTTTT. The encoded protein is CASSQDLGTGAEKLFF.

This chain connects TRBV6-5 to TRBJ1-5; unclear D gene. Looked up from germline, CDR1 is MNHEY and CDR2 is SVGAGI. The V end was cut by 5 bases, the J end by 1 base, with 12 bases between. The CDR3 is made up of 15 amino acids. CDR3 sequence reads: CASSPKGLSNQPQHF. The CDR3 DNA follows: TGTGCCAGCAGTCCCAAAGGGCTAAGCAATCAGCCCCAGCATTTT.

This rearrangement joins TRBV2 to TRBJ2-2, with D perhaps TRBD2 (5 bases). Deletions cut 8 bases from V and 4 bases from J, with 14 bases between. Germline assignment: CDR1 SNHLY and CDR2 FYNNEI. The CDR3 extends over 14 amino acids. The CDR3 is CASVGRGFTGELFF. CDR3 DNA sequence: TGTGCCAGCGTTGGTCGGGGATTCACCGGGGAGCTGTTTTTT.

This clone was seen only a few times. The V call is TRBV12-5, the J call TRBJ2-7; the match to TRBD2 covers 13 bases. The CDR3 totals 15 residues. From germline, CDR1 is LGHNT and CDR2 FRNRAP. The ends lost 6 bases at V and 2 bases at J; junction bases unmatched: 4. CDR3 sequence (DNA): TGTGCTAGTGGACTGGGACTAGCGGGGCCCTACGAGCAGTACTTC. Translating gives CASGLGLAGPYEQYF.

In regard to this clone: A single base separates this from a much larger clone, so it may be a read error. The chain joins TRBV15 to TRBJ2-7; D not certain. There are 14 residues in the CDR3. Germline CDR1 and CDR2: LNHNV and YYDKDF (reference sequence). Trimming shortened V by 1 base and J by 1 base, and 8 bases separated the two germline ends. The CDR3 spells CATSRGWGSYEQYF. The CDR3 DNA reads as TGTGCCACCAGCAGAGGCTGGGGTTCCTACGAGCAGTACTTC.

The V call is TRBV7-2, the J call TRBJ1-3, with a possible D match to TRBD1 (6 bases). V shed 2 bases and J shed 5 bases, with 13 bases lying between them. The germline gives CDR1 SGHTA, CDR2 FQGNSA. The CDR3 is 15 residues long. CDR3 nucleotides: TGTGCCAGCAGCTTAACAGGGACCGACCGAAACACCATATATTTT. Its protein is CASSLTGTDRNTIYF.

This chain uses TRBV28 with TRBJ2-2; 8 bases map to TRBD2. The ends lost 3 bases at V and 3 bases at J; junction bases unmatched: 3. CDR1 is MDHEN and CDR2 is SYDVKM in the germline V gene. The CDR3 is 15 residues long. The CDR3 DNA follows: TGTGCCAGCAGTTTTGCGGGGGGCTACACCGGGGAGCTGTTTTTT. This gives the protein CASSFAGGYTGELFF.

This clone has only a few counts. The chain links TRBV27 to TRBJ1-2; the D gene is possibly TRBD1 (6 bases). Trimming took 5 bases from V and 5 from J, leaving 9 bases between them. Germline values: CDR1 MNHEY, CDR2 SMNVEV (reference sequence). The CDR3 is 12 residues long. CDR3 residues: CASSGRGYGYTF. CDR3 in DNA: TGTGCCAGCAGTGGCAGGGGATATGGCTACACCTTC.

The chain carries TRBV20-1 and TRBJ1-1; D is perhaps TRBD1 (5 bases). The CDR3 sequence is 11 residues long. Trimming took off 1 base at V and 8 bases at J, with 8 bases between the two ends. Per germline, CDR1 DFQATT and CDR2 SNEGSKA (reference sequence). Here the CDR3 DNA reads TGCAGTGCTAGAGCAAAGGGGGAAGCTTTCTTT. The encoded protein is CSARAKGEAFF.

The V and J genes are TRBV25-1 and TRBJ2-2; TRBD2 matches at 8 bases. Losses at the gene ends were 3 bases for V and 7 bases for J; bases not matched to a gene: 7. CDR1 MGHDK and CDR2 SYGVNS come from the germline V gene. The CDR3 has 15 amino acids. CDR3 sequence reads: CASSDASRGDGELFF. DNA of the CDR3: TGTGCCAGCAGTGACGCATCGCGGGGGGACGGGGAGCTGTTTTTT.